This T cell receptor beta chain was profiled in a study of T cell responses to AZD1222 COVID-19 vaccine. The wider study: Some second doses came at about 4 weeks and others at about 12 weeks; these were pooled. Study-wide points: Clonal diversity was possibly underestimated, and white British individuals and females predominated among donors.

Assay: immunoSEQ multiplex PCR; the TCRdb copy retains only in-frame clones and omits some. The sample shows approximately 100,000 clones, about 86% of them seen only once. The CDR3 contains 13 residues. CDR1 is SGHRS and CDR2 is YFSETQ in the germline V gene. The ends were cut back, 0 bases at V and 2 bases at J, with 6 bases in the middle. Regarding this clone: Its antigen is unidentified.

The sample consisted of peripheral blood, taken on day 0 of AZD1222 vaccination. This receptor was taken from an adult in good health. This chain joins TRBV5-1 and TRBJ2-7; no reliable D call. CDR3 DNA: TGCGCCAGCAGCTTGGACGGAGCCTACGAGCAGTACTTC. This translates into CASSLDGAYEQYF.